Described below is a single TCR beta chain sequence and its context. Its target is unknown. The data belong to a study of long-term antiretroviral therapy in people with HIV. This was the immunoSEQ v3.0 assay at survey level. The repertoire was sequenced with immunoSEQ multiplex PCR; TCRdb's copy has only in-frame clones and lacks some. The sample yields 20,000 to 25,000 clones, approximately 85% seen once. Study conclusions and caveats: On ART adherence, viral resistance or therapy changes, no data were available.

The CDR3 sequence is 15 residues long. The V gene's germline CDR1 is SEHNR and CDR2 FQNEAQ (reference sequence). V lost 1 base and J lost 9, with 16 bases in between. The V call is TRBV7-9, the J call TRBJ2-1, with D perhaps matching TRBD2 (6 bases). The sequence was collected from a man aged 25 to 45 with HIV. This sample comprised unsorted PBMCs, obtained 1.5 years after starting antiretroviral therapy. The CDR3 DNA is TGTGCCAGCAGCTTAGATGCGGGACCAACGATTGAGCAGTTCTTC. The encoded protein is CASSLDAGPTIEQFF.